This TCR beta chain was obtained from a study of blood T cell repertoires in COVID-19. Overall study context: Some COVID-19 samples were acute and others convalescent; all came from the United States, Italy and Spain.

Clones were sequenced by immunoSEQ multiplex PCR, and TCRdb holds only the in-frame ones, with some missing. The profile shows roughly 150,000 clones, about 85% of them singletons. Germline-derived CDR1 and CDR2 are SNHLY and FYNNEI. Trimming removed 0 bases from V and 7 bases from J; junction bases left unmatched: 6. The CDR3 length is 16 residues. This rearrangement joins TRBV2 to TRBJ2-2, with 9 bases that match TRBD2. The TCR comes from a woman in her forties or fifties with COVID-19, enrolled during active disease. The sequenced sample consisted of peripheral blood. Here the CDR3 DNA reads TGTGCCAGCAGTGAAGCGCAGCGGGGGGTAATCGGGGAGCTGTTTTTT. Its protein product is CASSEAQRGVIGELFF. Filled out from reference TRBV2 and TRBJ2-2, the complete variable domain reads EPEVTQTPSHQVTQMGQEVILRCVPISNHLYFYWYRQILGQKVEFLVSFYNNEISEKSEIFDDQFSVERPDGSNFTLKIRSTKLEDSAMYFCASSEAQRGVIGELFFGEGSRLTVL.